This T cell receptor beta chain was observed in a study of PD-1 blockade in classical Hodgkin lymphoma. General study findings and limits: Excluded were patients who started nivolumab under 1 year after ASCT, a group that had lower diversity.

As regards this clone: What it binds is unknown.

V was shortened by 3 bases and J by 6 bases, with 4 bases between the two germline ends. The CDR3 is made up of 10 amino acids. Per the germline V gene, CDR1 is SGDLS and CDR2 is YYNGEE. The repertoire was sequenced with immunoSEQ multiplex PCR; TCRdb's copy has only in-frame clones and lacks some. The sample has 120,000 to 150,000 clones, about 78% seen once; the top ten hold roughly 9.2%. After autologous stem cell transplantation all patients relapsed, and prior brentuximab vedotin exposure differed between cohorts. The source was peripheral blood mononuclear cells (PBMCs), collected before the second cycle of nivolumab. The chain uses TRBV9 and TRBJ2-7; D remains unclear. The source is a human donor with classical Hodgkin lymphoma. The CDR3 protein is CASSGFEQYF. In DNA form, the CDR3 reads TGTGCCAGCAGCGGTTTCGAGCAGTACTTC.